Following are 20 T cell receptor beta chains from one sample sequenced in a study of cytomegalovirus exposure and HLA in healthy donors (dated by TCRdb to about 2017). Libraries were prepared through the immunoSEQ multiplex PCR assay. For the multiplex PCR, a mixture combining 60 forward primers for TCR Vbeta segments and 13 reverse primers for TCR Jbeta segments was used. TCRdb's version of the immuneACCESS table is confined to in-frame rearrangements and falls short of the full clone set. An unresolved V gene accounts for under half of the shortfall where checked; the remainder is of unknown origin. The data table for this sample lists about 70,000 clones. Together, the top ten hold roughly 2.3% of the sample. The sample taken for sequencing was PBMCs. These receptors were obtained from a female donor in good health and CMV-seropositive.

The gene calls are TRBV4-3 and TRBJ2-7; 9 bases line up with TRBD1. V dropped 3 bases and J dropped 1; count of bases not matched to a gene: 10. The germline gives CDR1 LGHNA, CDR2 YSLEER. The CDR3 consists of 17 residues. DNA of the CDR3: TGCGCCAGCAGCCACGGCCGATCCGGGACAGGGTCCTACGAGCAGTACTTC. Translated, it gives CASSHGRSGTGSYEQYF.

DNA of the CDR3: TGTGCCAGCAGCTTGTTACTTGACACTGAAGCTTTCTTT. It yields the protein CASSLLLDTEAFF. The chain links TRBV7-9 to TRBJ1-1; D gene unclear. The CDR3 sequence is 13 residues long. V gave up 3 bases and J gave up 3 bases, with 8 bases separating them. CDR1 is SEHNR, CDR2 FQNEAQ, per germline (reference sequence).

The V and J genes are TRBV19 and TRBJ2-7, with D perhaps TRBD1 (5 bases). With 3 bases removed from V and 1 base from J, the gap between germline ends came to 10 bases. The CDR3 length is 14 residues. Germline-derived CDR1 and CDR2 are LNHDA and SQIVND (reference sequence). CDR3 protein: CASSMDTKSYEQYF. The DNA for the CDR3 is TGTGCCAGTAGTATGGACACTAAATCCTACGAGCAGTACTTC.

As DNA, the CDR3 is TGTGCCAGCAGTCCCCACCAGACAGGGGTCGGCCACAATGAGCAGTTCTTC. Protein sequence: CASSPHQTGVGHNEQFF. This sequence joins TRBV28 and TRBJ2-1; 8 bases align to TRBD1. The CDR3 contains 17 residues. V was pared by 5 bases and J by 5 bases, with 14 bases of the junction left unmatched. The germline V gene encodes CDR1 MDHEN and CDR2 SYDVKM.

The chain couples TRBV15 to TRBJ2-7; D is unclear. The CDR3 runs 14 residues. Between the trimmed V and J ends, which lost 4 bases and 0 bases, there was a span of 10 bases. In germline, CDR1 is LNHNV, CDR2 YYDKDF (reference sequence). CDR3 in DNA: TGTGCCACCAGCACCGGGTCAAACTCCTACGAGCAGTACTTC. Amino acid sequence: CATSTGSNSYEQYF.

The rearrangement uses TRBV6-1 and TRBJ1-5; maybe TRBD1 (5 bases). Germline CDR1 is MNHNS and CDR2 is SASEGT. V shed 0 bases and J shed 2 bases, with 14 bases lying between them. This CDR3 comprises 17 residues. As DNA, the CDR3 is TGTGCCAGCAGTGAAGCGGGGGAGGTAACAGGCAATCAGCCCCAGCATTTT. It translates to CASSEAGEVTGNQPQHF.

This chain connects TRBV6-1 to TRBJ1-5, with TRBD1 identical over 7 bases. This CDR3 is built from 12 residues. The V gene's germline CDR1 is MNHNS and CDR2 SASEGT. V gave up 8 bases and J gave up 3 bases; unmatched junction bases: 1. The CDR3 sequence is CASGTANQPQHF. CDR3 in DNA: TGTGCCAGCGGGACAGCCAATCAGCCCCAGCATTTT.

The chain uses TRBV14 and TRBJ2-7, with 10 bases identical to TRBD1. CDR3 length: 15 residues. Per the germline V gene, CDR1 is SGHDN and CDR2 is FVKESK. Trimming took 5 bases from V and 5 from J; bases not matched to a gene: 9. CDR3 sequence: CASSGPGQGKHEQYF. Here the CDR3 DNA reads TGTGCCAGCAGCGGTCCGGGACAGGGGAAGCACGAGCAGTACTTC.

V and J are TRBV30 and TRBJ2-7, with 7 bases fitting TRBD1. The V gene's germline CDR1 is GTSNPN and CDR2 SVGIG (reference sequence). V was pared by 2 bases and J by 4 bases, with 5 bases of the junction left unmatched. This CDR3 spans 13 amino acids. CDR3 region: CAWSIGQVYEQYF. The CDR3 bases are TGTGCCTGGAGTATTGGACAGGTATACGAGCAGTACTTC. Supplemented by reference TRBV30 and TRBJ2-7, the full variable domain reads SQTIHQWPATLVQPVGSPLSLECTVEGTSNPNLYWYRQAAGRGLQLLFYSVGIGQISSEVPQNLSASRPQDRQFILSSKKLLLSDSGFYLCAWSIGQVYEQYFGPGTRLTVT.

J is TRBJ1-4 and V is TRBV6-1, with 8 bases fitting TRBD1. CDR1 is MNHNS, CDR2 SASEGT, per germline. Trimming took 2 bases from V and 8 from J; bases not matched to a gene: 7. The CDR3 length is 15 residues. CDR3 sequence reads: CASSESDRGDEKLFF. In DNA form, the CDR3 reads TGTGCCAGCAGTGAATCAGACAGGGGTGACGAAAAACTGTTTTTT.

The J gene is TRBJ1-1, the V gene TRBV19; perhaps TRBD1 as D (5 bases). The CDR3 is 13 residues long. In germline, CDR1 is LNHDA, CDR2 SQIVND (reference sequence). V lost 2 bases and J lost 4, with 8 bases in between. The CDR3 nucleotides are TGTGCCAGTAGTATAAAGGGGATCACTGAAGCTTTCTTT. This translates into CASSIKGITEAFF.

The chain carries TRBV18 and TRBJ2-4; possibly TRBD2 for D (5 bases). This CDR3 is 15 amino acids long. Trimming took 3 bases from V and 0 from J, leaving 9 bases between them. The germline V gene encodes CDR1 KGHSH and CDR2 LQKENI. CDR3 amino acids: CASSPGDLAKNIQYF. CDR3 sequence (DNA): TGTGCCAGCTCACCGGGAGACTTAGCCAAAAACATTCAGTACTTC. The variable domain in full, with the rest retrieved from reference TRBV18 and TRBJ2-4, is NAGVMQNPRHLVRRRGQEARLRCSPMKGHSHVYWYRQLPEEGLKFMVYLQKENIIDESGMPKERFSAEFPKEGPSILRIQQVVRGDSAAYFCASSPGDLAKNIQYFGAGTRLSVL.

On this clone itself: Other DNA sequences of this sample code for an identical CDR3. This rearrangement joins TRBV7-9 to TRBJ1-4, with 8 bases lining up with TRBD1. CDR1 and CDR2 (germline): SEHNR, FQNEAQ (reference sequence). The V segment lost 5 bases and the J segment 8 bases; nucleotides outside the gene matches: 7. The length of the CDR3 is 14 residues. CDR3 coding DNA: TGTGCCAGCAGCCTCGGACAGGGCGGGGAAAAACTGTTTTTT. Its translation: CASSLGQGGEKLFF.

CDR3 sequence: CAIRDRGEQPQHF. The DNA for the CDR3 is TGTGCCATCAGGGACAGGGGGGAACAGCCCCAGCATTTT. The chain uses TRBV10-3 and TRBJ1-5; 10 bases fit TRBD1. CDR3 length equals 13 residues. V lost 6 bases and J lost 7; bases outside the gene matches: 3. CDR1 is ENHRY and CDR2 is SYGVKD in the germline V gene.

The gene calls are TRBV7-2 and TRBJ2-1; 12 nucleotides align to TRBD2. CDR1 and CDR2 from the germline V gene are SGHTA and FQGNSA. The CDR3 extends over 15 amino acids. V shed 5 bases and J 8 bases; nucleotides not matched to a gene: 7. CDR3 sequence (DNA): TGTGCCAGCAGCCCCCGGCTAGCGGGAGGGGATGAGCAGTTCTTC. It codes for CASSPRLAGGDEQFF. The full variable domain, rest sourced from reference TRBV7-2 and TRBJ2-1, is GAGVSQSPSNKVTEKGKDVELRCDPISGHTALYWYRQSLGQGLEFLIYFQGNSAPDKSGLPSDRFSAERTGGSVSTLTIQRTQQEDSAVYLCASSPRLAGGDEQFFGPGTRLTVL.

The CDR3 DNA is TGTGCCAGTAGTATGTCCGGGACTGGTCCCTACGAGCAGTACTTC. It translates to CASSMSGTGPYEQYF. The rearrangement links TRBV19 to TRBJ2-7; D perhaps matches TRBD2 (6 bases). Trimming took 3 bases from V and 2 from J, leaving 14 bases between them. This CDR3 has 15 amino acids. CDR1 is LNHDA, CDR2 SQIVND, per germline (reference sequence).

The chain recombines TRBV6-1 with TRBJ2-2; D not resolved. Germline V lookup: CDR1 MNHNS, CDR2 SASEGT. There are 16 residues in the CDR3. Between the trimmed V and J ends, which lost 4 bases and 5 bases, there was a span of 17 bases. The chain's CDR3 is CASSVSSTLWTGELFF. Written as DNA, the CDR3 is TGTGCCAGCAGTGTCTCCAGTACCTTATGGACCGGGGAGCTGTTTTTT.

V usage is TRBV6-5 and J usage is TRBJ2-7, with 8 bases lining up with TRBD1. Trimming took 6 bases from V and 2 from J; bases not matched to a gene: 9. This CDR3 region has 15 residues. CDR1 MNHEY and CDR2 SVGAGI come from the germline V gene. The CDR3 reads CASRNGAGGAYEQYF. The CDR3 bases are TGTGCCAGCAGAAACGGGGCAGGGGGCGCCTACGAGCAGTACTTC.

The J gene is TRBJ1-2, the V gene TRBV6-5, with D possibly matching TRBD1 (5 bases). The V end was cut by 2 bases, the J end by 4 bases, with 11 bases between. The CDR3 extends over 14 amino acids. The V gene's germline CDR1 is MNHEY and CDR2 SVGAGI. In DNA form, the CDR3 reads TGTGCCAGCAGTTACGCAGGGATCGGCTATGGCTACACCTTC. Its translation is CASSYAGIGYGYTF.

The chain joins TRBV25-1 to TRBJ2-5; perhaps TRBD1 as D (6 bases). This CDR3 has 14 residues. V gave up 2 bases and J gave up 4 bases, with 11 bases separating them. Germline V gene lookup returns CDR1 MGHDK and CDR2 SYGVNS. CDR3 bases: TGTGCCAGCAGTGAAGGGGGCACCGGAGAGACCCAGTACTTC. This codes for CASSEGGTGETQYF.